One and the same sample provided the 14 T cell receptor beta chains below, sequenced in a study of cytomegalovirus exposure and HLA in healthy donors. PCR employed 60 Vbeta and 13 Jbeta primers. The assay was immunoSEQ multiplex PCR, and TCRdb's table has in-frame clones only and misses some. Among about 250,000 clones listed, roughly 80% were seen once. Source material: PBMCs. The source is a girl aged 2 to 10 in good health and CMV-seronegative.

A remark on this clone: One end of the junction fails to match germline, which may point to a read error. The chain combines TRBV7-9 with TRBJ2-7, with D tentatively TRBD1 (6 bases). Germline V CDR1 and CDR2: SEHNR, FQNEAQ (reference sequence). This CDR3 has 13 residues. CDR3 coding DNA: TGTTCCAGCAGCTTTATGGGGGCCTGCGAGCAGTACTTC. Translating gives CSSSFMGACEQYF.

The chain combines TRBV30 with TRBJ2-1; weak D call: TRBD2 (5 bases). Germline V gene data show CDR1 as GTSNPN and CDR2 as SVGIG (reference sequence). This CDR3 has 13 residues. Trimming pared 0 bases from V and 3 bases from J, leaving 6 bases between. The CDR3 region is CAWSVRDYNEQFF. CDR3 DNA sequence: TGTGCCTGGAGTGTACGGGACTACAATGAGCAGTTCTTC.

This chain joins TRBV5-1 and TRBJ1-1, with a weak D call TRBD1 (5 bases). V was pared by 5 bases and J by 5 bases, with 19 bases between. Germline CDR1 reads SGHRS; CDR2 reads YFSETQ. The CDR3 has 15 residues. CDR3 coding DNA: TGCGCCAGCAGTCCCCGGCGGGGGAAGGATACTGAAGCTTTCTTT. As protein: CASSPRRGKDTEAFF.

V is TRBV5-6 and J is TRBJ2-5; 7 bases agree with TRBD2. The CDR3 spans 16 residues. From germline, CDR1 is SGHDT and CDR2 YYEEEE. J was trimmed by 1 base and V by 0 bases; bases with no gene match: 6. The CDR3 loop is CASSLGPAGTQETQYF. CDR3 DNA sequence: TGTGCCAGCAGCTTGGGGCCAGCGGGAACCCAAGAGACCCAGTACTTC.

V and J are TRBV9 and TRBJ2-1, with D tentatively TRBD2 (5 bases). The CDR3 contains 14 residues. The V end was cut by 4 bases, the J end by 1 base, with 9 bases between. Germline assignment: CDR1 SGDLS and CDR2 YYNGEE. CDR3: CASSLSGSYNEQFF. In DNA form, the CDR3 reads TGTGCCAGCAGCTTAAGCGGATCCTACAATGAGCAGTTCTTC. Based on the CDR3 plus reference TRBV9 and TRBJ2-1, the full variable domain is DSGVTQTPKHLITATGQRVTLRCSPRSGDLSVYWYQQSLDQGLQFLIQYYNGEERAKGNILERFSAQQFPDLHSELNLSSLELGDSALYFCASSLSGSYNEQFFGPGTRLTVL.

This chain's CDR3 is CASSFSPSGANVLTF. CDR3 bases: TGTGCCAGCAGTTTTAGCCCCTCTGGGGCCAACGTCCTGACTTTC. The chain has TRBV28 and TRBJ2-6; D is uncertain. CDR1 is MDHEN and CDR2 is SYDVKM in the germline V gene. The CDR3 totals 15 residues. V was trimmed by 3 bases and J by 0 bases, leaving 6 bases between them.

In this sample, this clone turned up once. V gene TRBV11-2 combines with J gene TRBJ2-1, with 10 bases lining up with TRBD1. CDR1 is SGHAT and CDR2 is FQNNGV in the germline V gene. V lost 2 bases to trimming and J lost 5 bases; unmatched junction nucleotides: 9. The CDR3 has 17 amino acids. CDR3 bases: TGTGCCAGCAGCTTATTACGGGAGGGGACAGGGGACAATGAGCAGTTCTTC. It yields the protein CASSLLREGTGDNEQFF.

The rearrangement joins TRBV6-4 to TRBJ1-2; 7 bases align to TRBD1. There are 12 residues in the CDR3. J lost 8 bases, V lost 4 bases, and 4 bases had no gene match. Germline CDR1 is MRHNA and CDR2 is SNTAGT. DNA for the CDR3: TGTGCCAGCAGTGGACAGACAGGGGGCTACACCTTC. Translating it yields CASSGQTGGYTF.

The gene calls are TRBV7-3 and TRBJ1-2; the D is unclear. V was trimmed by 1 base and J by 12 bases, leaving 15 bases between them. Germline values: CDR1 SGHTA, CDR2 FQGTGA. There are 13 residues in the CDR3. CDR3 region: CASSLRPAGSHTF. CDR3 coding DNA: TGTGCCAGCAGCTTAAGACCCGCGGGTTCGCACACCTTC.

The genes are TRBV4-2 and TRBJ2-1; D perhaps matches TRBD1 (6 bases). The germline V and J ends were trimmed by 1 base and 6 bases, with 13 bases remaining between them. CDR3 size: 15 residues. Germline values: CDR1 LGHNA, CDR2 YNFKEQ. The DNA of the CDR3 is TGTGCCAGCAGCCAAGCCGCGGAAGGGGGCAATGAGCAGTTCTTC. It specifies CASSQAAEGGNEQFF.

V is TRBV5-1 and J is TRBJ1-2; D gene unclear. V was trimmed by 0 bases and J by 3 bases, leaving 9 bases between them. Germline CDR1 is SGHRS and CDR2 is YFSETQ. The CDR3 extends over 14 amino acids. CDR3 in DNA: TGCGCCAGCAGCTTGGCCGCAGGCCACTATGGCTACACCTTC. Protein sequence: CASSLAAGHYGYTF. The entire variable domain, with the rest obtained from reference TRBV5-1 and TRBJ1-2, is as follows: KAGVTQTPRYLIKTRGQQVTLSCSPISGHRSVSWYQQTPGQGLQFLFEYFSETQRNKGNFPGRFSGRQFSNSRSEMNVSTLELGDSALYLCASSLAAGHYGYTFGSGTRLTVV.

This clone came up a few times. This chain uses TRBV27 with TRBJ1-2, with D possibly being TRBD1 (6 bases). The CDR3 totals 15 residues. Germline CDR1 and CDR2: MNHEY and SMNVEV (reference sequence). Between the trimmed V and J ends, which lost 7 bases and 3 bases, there was a span of 18 bases. CDR3 in amino acids: CASTLRARGDYGYTF. Here the CDR3 DNA reads TGTGCCAGCACCCTCCGGGCCAGGGGCGACTATGGCTACACCTTC.

CDR3 sequence: CASSPISDRGEPQHF. For the CDR3, the DNA is TGTGCCAGCTCACCAATATCGGACAGGGGAGAGCCCCAGCATTTT. The chain employs TRBV18 and TRBJ1-5; 9 nucleotides match TRBD1. This CDR3 contains 15 residues. V lost 2 bases to trimming and J lost 8 bases; unmatched junction nucleotides: 7. Germline loops: CDR1 KGHSH, CDR2 LQKENI.

This clone was picked up one time. This rearrangement joins TRBV10-2 to TRBJ1-1; 8 nucleotides match TRBD1. The CDR3 spans 17 residues. V shed 6 bases, J shed 5 bases, and the junction held 17 bases outside the gene matches. CDR1 is WSHSY, CDR2 SAAADI, per germline. CDR3 protein: CASRSPLTGAAGTEAFF. The CDR3 region has the DNA TGCGCCAGCAGGAGCCCCTTGACAGGGGCGGCGGGGACTGAAGCTTTCTTT.